This passage covers 13 T cell receptor beta chains from one sample sequenced in a study of T cells in Graves' hyperthyroidism and ophthalmopathy. Amplification yielded TCR beta CDR3 regions, with RNA transcripts as the source. Initially, a first-round RT-PCR of the TCR CDR3 employed the HTBI primer set. Each CDR3 protein gets one entry after TCRdb re-called the multiplex PCR reads with MiXCR. In the table there are under 350,000 distinct CDR3 sequences, over 20% of which are singletons. Sequencing input: blood. These receptors originate from a woman in her forties or fifties with Graves' hyperthyroidism.

The table lists this clonotype with a few counts. The rearrangement joins TRBV20-1 to TRBJ2-3, with TRBD2 matching over 10 bases. Germline trimming cut 1 base from V and 4 bases from J; bases unmatched to any gene: 2. The CDR3 consists of 14 residues. Germline CDR1 reads DFQATT; CDR2 reads SNEGSKA (reference sequence). The CDR3 nucleotides are TGCAGTGCTAGAGTAGCGGGAGGTGCAGATACGCAGTATTTT. Amino acid sequence: CSARVAGGADTQYF.

J is TRBJ1-5 and V is TRBV19; tentatively, D is TRBD1 (6 bases). Germline loops: CDR1 LNHDA, CDR2 SQIVND (reference sequence). The ends were cut back, 4 bases at V and 5 bases at J, with 9 bases in the middle. This CDR3 has 13 amino acids. CDR3 protein: CASSKGGDQPQHF. The CDR3 nucleotides are TGTGCCAGTAGTAAGGGGGGCGATCAGCCCCAGCATTTT.

The V call is TRBV6-5, the J call TRBJ2-2; 8 bases fit TRBD1. CDR1 is MNHEY and CDR2 is SVGAGI in the germline V gene. The V segment lost 2 bases and the J segment 5 bases; nucleotides outside the gene matches: 7. The CDR3 has 16 amino acids. DNA of the CDR3: TGTGCCAGCAGTTACACGACAGGGGTGACTACCGGGGAGCTGTTTTTT. The encoded protein is CASSYTTGVTTGELFF.

This clonotype was picked up many times. The chain recombines TRBV5-1 with TRBJ2-2; 8 nucleotides agree with TRBD2. The length of the CDR3 is 16 residues. V gave up 0 bases and J gave up 0 bases; unmatched junction bases: 1. CDR1 SGHRS and CDR2 YFSETQ come from the germline V gene. The CDR3 reads CASSLGAGANTGELFF. The CDR3 region has the DNA TGCGCCAGCAGCTTGGGAGCGGGAGCGAACACCGGGGAGCTGTTTTTT. Filled out from reference TRBV5-1 and TRBJ2-2, the complete variable domain reads KAGVTQTPRYLIKTRGQQVTLSCSPISGHRSVSWYQQTPGQGLQFLFEYFSETQRNKGNFPGRFSGRQFSNSRSEMNVSTLELGDSALYLCASSLGAGANTGELFFGEGSRLTVL.

This clonotype was seen only a few times. The chain links TRBV10-3 to TRBJ1-2, with unresolved D. This CDR3 spans 13 amino acids. Looked up from germline, CDR1 is ENHRY and CDR2 is SYGVKD. Deletions cut 2 bases from V and 3 bases from J, with 7 bases between. CDR3 sequence: CAISERTDYGYTF. As DNA, the CDR3 is TGTGCCATCAGTGAGAGAACAGACTATGGCTACACCTTC.

This clonotype was observed at least ten times. The chain employs TRBV7-9 and TRBJ1-1; the D is unclear. V lost 4 bases, J lost 1 base, and 10 bases lay in between. The V gene's germline CDR1 is SEHNR and CDR2 FQNEAQ (reference sequence). The CDR3 consists of 14 residues. The CDR3 protein is CASSSFRQNTEAFF. CDR3 bases: TGTGCCAGCAGCTCTTTCAGACAGAACACTGAAGCTTTCTTT.

About this clonotype: One junction end does not reproduce the germline sequence, and a read error may be involved. V and J are TRBV7-9 and TRBJ2-2; 8 bases line up with TRBD2. The CDR3 consists of 16 residues. The germline V gene has CDR1 SEHNR and CDR2 FQNEAQ (reference sequence). CDR3 residues: CAGSFPGRGGTGELFF. The CDR3 nucleotides are TGTGCCGGCAGCTTCCCCGGGAGGGGAGGAACCGGGGAGCTGTTTTTT.

There are many counts of this clonotype. V and J are TRBV27 and TRBJ1-5; 12 bases line up with TRBD1. CDR1 MNHEY and CDR2 SMNVEV come from the germline V gene (reference sequence). J gave up 2 bases and V 5 bases, and 1 base lay outside the gene matches. The CDR3 is 15 residues long. CDR3: CASSGDRGRNQPQHF. The DNA of the CDR3 is TGTGCCAGCAGTGGGGACAGGGGGCGCAATCAGCCCCAGCATTTT.

This clonotype occurred a few times. The CDR3 is CASSESPNRADTQYF. In DNA form, the CDR3 reads TGCGCCAGCAGTGAGTCCCCAAACAGAGCAGATACGCAGTATTTT. The rearrangement links TRBV10-2 to TRBJ2-3; D is unresolved. The CDR3 totals 15 residues. V was shortened by 0 bases and J by 4 bases, with 11 bases between the two germline ends. Germline CDR1 and CDR2: WSHSY and SAAADI.

The chain employs TRBV11-2 and TRBJ2-6; 7 bases line up with TRBD1. The CDR3 covers 17 residues. In germline, CDR1 is SGHAT, CDR2 FQNNGV. Unmatched junction bases numbered 7, after V lost 5 bases and J lost 0 bases. CDR3: CASSPRTGFSGANVLTF. In nucleotides, the CDR3 is TGTGCCAGCAGCCCTCGGACAGGCTTCTCTGGGGCCAACGTCCTGACTTTC. The whole variable domain, filled in from reference TRBV11-2 and TRBJ2-6, reads EAGVAQSPRYKIIEKRQSVAFWCNPISGHATLYWYQQILGQGPKLLIQFQNNGVVDDSQLPKDRFSAERLKGVDSTLKIQPAKLEDSAVYLCASSPRTGFSGANVLTFGAGSRLTVL.

This clonotype turned up a few times. The chain carries TRBV5-1 and TRBJ2-3, with 15 bases matching TRBD2. The CDR3 runs 17 residues. CDR1 and CDR2 from the germline V gene are SGHRS and YFSETQ. The V segment lost 2 bases and the J segment 2 bases; nucleotides outside the gene matches: 3. In DNA form, the CDR3 reads TGCGCCAGCAGCTTCGGGACTAGCGGGAGGTACACAGATACGCAGTATTTT. Its protein is CASSFGTSGRYTDTQYF.

V gene TRBV4-1 combines with J gene TRBJ1-2; D is ambiguous. CDR3 length: 15 residues. Germline assignment: CDR1 MGHRA and CDR2 YSYEKL. Trimming removed 4 bases at V and 0 bases at J, with 12 bases between. The CDR3 sequence: CASSPMDPPNYGYTF. As DNA, the CDR3 is TGCGCCAGCAGCCCTATGGATCCGCCTAACTATGGCTACACCTTC.

In the case of this clonotype: A much larger clone lies a single base off, so this may be a read error. V gene TRBV20-1 combines with J gene TRBJ2-1; D is possibly TRBD1 or TRBD2 (5 bases each). V was clipped by 6 bases and J by 7 bases, with 16 bases between them. CDR1 is DFQATT, CDR2 SNEGSKA, per germline (reference sequence). The CDR3 length is 13 residues. The CDR3 reads CSAVGPVGNEQFF. The CDR3 DNA is TGCAGTGCCGTGGGACCAGTGGGTAATGAGCAGTTCTTC.